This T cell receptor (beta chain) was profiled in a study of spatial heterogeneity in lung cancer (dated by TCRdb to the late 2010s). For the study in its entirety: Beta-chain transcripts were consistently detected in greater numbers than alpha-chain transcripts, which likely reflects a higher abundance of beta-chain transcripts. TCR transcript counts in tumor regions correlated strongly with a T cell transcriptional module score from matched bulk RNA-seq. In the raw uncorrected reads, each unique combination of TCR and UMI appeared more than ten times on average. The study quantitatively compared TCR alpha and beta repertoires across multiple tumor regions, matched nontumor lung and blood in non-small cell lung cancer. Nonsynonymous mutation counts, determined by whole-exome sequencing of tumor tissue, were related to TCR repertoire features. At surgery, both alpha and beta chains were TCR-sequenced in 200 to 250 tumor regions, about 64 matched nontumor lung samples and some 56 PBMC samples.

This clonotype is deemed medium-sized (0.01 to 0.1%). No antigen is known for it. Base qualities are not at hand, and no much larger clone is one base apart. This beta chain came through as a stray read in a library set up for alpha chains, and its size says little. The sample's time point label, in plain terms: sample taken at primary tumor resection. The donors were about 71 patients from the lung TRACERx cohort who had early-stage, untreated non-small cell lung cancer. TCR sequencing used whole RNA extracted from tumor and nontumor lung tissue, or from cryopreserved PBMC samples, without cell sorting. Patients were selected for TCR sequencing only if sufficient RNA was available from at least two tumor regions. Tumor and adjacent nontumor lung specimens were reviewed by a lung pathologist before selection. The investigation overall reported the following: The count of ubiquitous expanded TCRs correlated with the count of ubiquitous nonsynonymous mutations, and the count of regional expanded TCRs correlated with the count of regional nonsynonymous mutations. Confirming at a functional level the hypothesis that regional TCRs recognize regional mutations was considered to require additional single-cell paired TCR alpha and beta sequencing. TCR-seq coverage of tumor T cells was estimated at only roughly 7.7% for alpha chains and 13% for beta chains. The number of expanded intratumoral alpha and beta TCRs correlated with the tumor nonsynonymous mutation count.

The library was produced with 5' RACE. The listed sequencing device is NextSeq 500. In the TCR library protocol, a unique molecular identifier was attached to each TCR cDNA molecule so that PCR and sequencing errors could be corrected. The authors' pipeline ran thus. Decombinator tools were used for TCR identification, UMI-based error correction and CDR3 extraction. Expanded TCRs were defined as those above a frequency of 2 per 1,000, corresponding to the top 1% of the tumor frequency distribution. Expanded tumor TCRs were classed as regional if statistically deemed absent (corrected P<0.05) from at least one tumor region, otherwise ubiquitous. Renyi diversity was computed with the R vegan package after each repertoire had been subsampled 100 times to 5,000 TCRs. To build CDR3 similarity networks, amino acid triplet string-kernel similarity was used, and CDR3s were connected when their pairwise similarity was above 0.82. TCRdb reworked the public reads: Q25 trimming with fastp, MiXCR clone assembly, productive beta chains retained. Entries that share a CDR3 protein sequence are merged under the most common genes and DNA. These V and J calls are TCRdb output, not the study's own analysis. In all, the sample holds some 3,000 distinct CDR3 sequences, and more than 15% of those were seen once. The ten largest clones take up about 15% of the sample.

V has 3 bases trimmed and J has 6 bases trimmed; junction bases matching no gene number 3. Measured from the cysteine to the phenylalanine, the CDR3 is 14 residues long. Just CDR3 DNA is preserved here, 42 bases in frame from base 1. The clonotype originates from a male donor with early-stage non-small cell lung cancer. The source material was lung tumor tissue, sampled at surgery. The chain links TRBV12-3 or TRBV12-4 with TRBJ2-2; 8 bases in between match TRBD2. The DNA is TGTGCCAGCAGTTTGAGGCGGGAGGCCGGGGAGCTGTTTTTT. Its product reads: CASSLRREAGELFF.